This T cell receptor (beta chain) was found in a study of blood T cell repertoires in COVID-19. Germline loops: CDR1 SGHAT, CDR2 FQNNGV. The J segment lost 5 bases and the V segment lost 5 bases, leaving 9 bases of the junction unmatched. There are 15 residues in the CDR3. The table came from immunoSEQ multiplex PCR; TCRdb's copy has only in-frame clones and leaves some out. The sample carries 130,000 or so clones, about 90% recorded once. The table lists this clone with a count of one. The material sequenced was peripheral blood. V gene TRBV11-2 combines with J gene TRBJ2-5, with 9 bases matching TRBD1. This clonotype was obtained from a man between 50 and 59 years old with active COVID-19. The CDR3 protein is CASSTTGTGRETQYF. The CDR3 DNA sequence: TGTGCCAGCAGCACAACCGGGACAGGGAGGGAGACCCAGTACTTC.